One T cell receptor beta chain is described in this entry. What it recognizes is unknown. The data belong to a study of cytomegalovirus exposure and HLA in healthy donors. Study findings and constraints: Earlier results showed most TCR beta V segments being productive about 87% or about 30% of the time. The study recorded 150 to 200 TCR beta chains that were cytomegalovirus-associated.

The germline V gene has CDR1 MNHNS and CDR2 SASEGT. The J segment lost 5 bases and the V segment lost 2 bases, leaving 8 bases of the junction unmatched. The CDR3 contains 15 residues. The PCR had 60 Vbeta and 13 Jbeta primers. The table came from immunoSEQ multiplex PCR; TCRdb's copy has only in-frame clones and leaves some out. The specimen's table records approximately 92,000 clones. J is TRBJ2-7 and V is TRBV6-1, with 8 bases matching TRBD1. This sequence originates from a woman aged 25 to 39 in good health and CMV-seronegative. Sequencing was performed on PBMCs. The CDR3 loop reads CASSEQTGEGHEQYF. The CDR3 DNA reads TGTGCCAGCAGTGAACAGACAGGGGAAGGCCACGAGCAGTACTTC.